Below are 22 T cell receptor beta chains sequenced from a single sample in a study of CD8 T cells in ankylosing spondylitis. TCRdb independently ran MiXCR on the 5' RACE reads; one entry per CDR3 protein. The profile covers about 300,000 distinct CDR3 sequences, with roughly 12% appearing a single time and roughly 9.1% taken by the ten largest. The material sequenced was blood, either unsorted or a sorted T cell fraction (not recorded which). These receptors were obtained from a female donor with ankylosing spondylitis or in good health (not recorded which).

Many counts were recorded for this clonotype. The CDR3 nucleotides are TGCAGTGCTGGGTCCGAGACCCAGTACTTC. As protein: CSAGSETQYF. This chain uses TRBV20-1 with TRBJ2-5; no clear D gene. The ends were cut back, 5 bases at V and 5 bases at J, with 6 bases in the middle. The germline V gene encodes CDR1 DFQATT and CDR2 SNEGSKA (reference sequence). The CDR3 spans 10 residues.

This clonotype was detected ten times or more. This chain connects TRBV7-3 to TRBJ2-2; D possibly corresponds to TRBD2 (6 bases). V gave up 5 bases and J gave up 3 bases, with 10 bases separating them. This CDR3 region has 14 residues. Germline V gene lookup returns CDR1 SGHTA and CDR2 FQGTGA. The CDR3, as DNA: TGTGCCAGCAGCCCGTCGGGGGACACCGGGGAGCTGTTTTTT. Its protein is CASSPSGDTGELFF.

This clonotype was counted ten times or more. The V call is TRBV20-1, the J call TRBJ2-2; tentative D call: TRBD1 (5 bases). This CDR3 is 14 amino acids long. Per germline, CDR1 DFQATT and CDR2 SNEGSKA (reference sequence). Between the trimmed V and J ends, which lost 2 bases and 6 bases, there was a span of 13 bases. The CDR3: CSARQGYTSGELFF. The CDR3 nucleotides read TGCAGTGCTAGACAGGGTTATACGTCCGGGGAGCTGTTTTTT.

This clonotype came up many times. The rearrangement joins TRBV18 to TRBJ2-3; 10 positions match TRBD2. V lost 6 bases and J lost 4; bases outside the gene matches: 7. The V gene's germline CDR1 is KGHSH and CDR2 LQKENI. CDR3 length: 15 residues. The CDR3 spells CASSPLAGVADTQYF. CDR3 nucleotides: TGTGCCAGCTCTCCCCTAGCGGGAGTTGCAGATACGCAGTATTTT.

The chain has TRBV10-3 and TRBJ1-3; unclear D gene. This CDR3 contains 14 residues. The germline CDR1 and CDR2 sequences are ENHRY and SYGVKD. Trimming shortened V by 4 bases and J by 2 bases, and 9 bases separated the two germline ends. The CDR3 region has the DNA TGTGCCATCAGTGTCTCCGGGCCTGGAAACACCATATATTTT. This translates into CAISVSGPGNTIYF.

This clonotype was seen many times. The rearrangement joins TRBV12-3 or TRBV12-4 to TRBJ2-1, with D possibly matching TRBD2 (6 bases). This CDR3 has 15 residues. The V end was cut by 3 bases, the J end by 1 base, with 10 bases between. CDR3 coding DNA: TGTGCCAGCAGTTTGGGGCGGGGTTCCTACAATGAGCAGTTCTTC. The encoded protein is CASSLGRGSYNEQFF.

This clonotype was seen repeatedly, ten times or more. J is TRBJ1-5 and V is TRBV27, with 9 bases that match TRBD1. The CDR3 is 15 amino acids. Trimming removed 0 bases from V and 7 bases from J; junction bases left unmatched: 4. CDR1 is MNHEY, CDR2 SMNVEV, per germline (reference sequence). The CDR3 coding sequence is TGTGCCAGCAGTTTATCCGGGACAGGGAACCAGCCCCAGCATTTT. It translates to CASSLSGTGNQPQHF.

The sample holds many counts of this clonotype. The CDR3 loop is CASSGLVGWTGAWNTQYF. The CDR3 region has the DNA TGCGCCAGCAGCGGACTGGTCGGATGGACAGGGGCTTGGAATACGCAGTATTTT. The V call is TRBV5-1, the J call TRBJ2-3; 9 nucleotides match TRBD1. This CDR3 has 18 residues. Trimming removed 4 bases from V and 7 bases from J; junction bases left unmatched: 19. Germline values: CDR1 SGHRS, CDR2 YFSETQ.

This clonotype was picked up many times. This chain links TRBV5-1 with TRBJ1-4, with D hard to call. V was pared by 0 bases and J by 8 bases, with 8 bases between. The CDR3 consists of 13 residues. Germline V CDR1 and CDR2: SGHRS, YFSETQ. This chain's CDR3 is CASSLGTGEKLFF. The DNA for the CDR3 is TGCGCCAGCAGCTTGGGTACGGGAGAAAAACTGTTTTTT.

This clonotype was recorded a few times. The chain links TRBV12-3 or TRBV12-4 to TRBJ2-1; 7 nucleotides line up with TRBD2. V was pared by 8 bases and J by 7 bases, with 8 bases of the junction left unmatched. This CDR3 has 13 amino acids. The CDR3 is CASGSGVGNEQFF. CDR3 DNA: TGTGCCAGCGGCAGCGGGGTGGGGAATGAGCAGTTCTTC.

About this clonotype: Since a much larger clone is just one base distant, this may be a read error. In nucleotides, the CDR3 is TGTGCCAGCAGCAAACCGGCACGACCCTACGAGCAGTACTTC. As protein: CASSKPARPYEQYF. This chain connects TRBV5-6 to TRBJ2-7; no definite D call. This CDR3 has 14 amino acids. CDR1 and CDR2 from the germline V gene are SGHDT and YYEEEE. With 4 bases removed from V and 2 bases from J, the gap between germline ends came to 13 bases.

This clonotype was picked up many times. The chain joins TRBV7-2 to TRBJ2-7, with 10 bases identical to TRBD2. The CDR3 totals 17 residues. Germline V gene sequence: CDR1 SGHTA, CDR2 FQGNSA. J lost 9 bases, V lost 5 bases, and 19 bases had no gene match. The CDR3 nucleotides read TGTGCCAGCAGCCAGAACTCCCCAGCGGGAGGGCCTAATCTGCAGTACTTC. It codes for CASSQNSPAGGPNLQYF.

This clonotype has a count of ten or more. The chain links TRBV29-1 to TRBJ1-1; TRBD1 matches 7 bases. The CDR3 runs to 14 residues. Germline CDR1 and CDR2: SQVTM and ANQGSEA. With V trimmed by 4 bases and J by 4 bases, 9 bases remained unmatched. CDR3 protein: CSVARDRVPTEAFF. CDR3 nucleotide sequence: TGCAGCGTTGCCCGAGACAGGGTCCCCACTGAAGCTTTCTTT.

This clonotype was observed at least ten times. CDR3 residues: CAISLQGAGQPQHF. Written as DNA, the CDR3 is TGTGCCATCAGTCTCCAGGGGGCTGGTCAGCCCCAGCATTTT. This chain connects TRBV10-3 to TRBJ1-5; 8 nucleotides line up with TRBD1. J lost 6 bases, V lost 5 bases, and 6 bases had no gene match. The CDR3 length is 14 residues. Germline-derived CDR1 and CDR2 are ENHRY and SYGVKD.

In its sample, this clonotype was seen many times. J is TRBJ2-1 and V is TRBV5-6; a weak D match, TRBD1 (6 bases). The CDR3 extends over 16 amino acids. Germline CDR1 reads SGHDT; CDR2 reads YYEEEE. Trimming took off 4 bases at V and 4 bases at J, with 18 bases between the two ends. CDR3 coding DNA: TGTGCCAGCAGCGCCACAGGGTTAAAAGCGTACAATGAGCAGTTCTTC. Amino acids: CASSATGLKAYNEQFF.

Regarding this clonotype: A much bigger clone sits one base away, suggesting this may be a read error. The chain couples TRBV29-1 to TRBJ1-2; the D gene is possibly TRBD1 (6 bases). Germline V gene sequence: CDR1 SQVTM, CDR2 ANQGSEA. The CDR3 is 13 residues long. CDR3 DNA sequence: TGCAGCGCTACACCAGGGGACCGGTATGGCGACACCTTC. Its translation: CSATPGDRYGDTF.

This clonotype was seen only a few times. This chain uses TRBV20-1 with TRBJ2-3; D is ambiguous. Germline assignment: CDR1 DFQATT and CDR2 SNEGSKA (reference sequence). This CDR3 contains 11 residues. V was clipped by 6 bases and J by 6 bases, with 10 bases between them. CDR3 sequence: CSAVPRDTQYF. The CDR3, as DNA: TGCAGTGCGGTCCCCCGGGATACGCAGTATTTT.

In this sample, this clonotype turned up many times. This sequence joins TRBV9 and TRBJ2-1, with no clear D. Between the trimmed V and J ends, which lost 8 bases and 3 bases, there was a span of 21 bases. The CDR3 is made up of 16 amino acids. The germline V gene has CDR1 SGDLS and CDR2 YYNGEE. CDR3 sequence: CARKRFFYTLYNEQFF. CDR3 DNA: TGTGCCAGGAAACGATTTTTTTATACCCTCTACAATGAGCAGTTCTTC.

This clonotype was found many times. The rearrangement links TRBV20-1 to TRBJ1-1; the D is unclear. Germline values: CDR1 DFQATT, CDR2 SNEGSKA (reference sequence). The CDR3 contains 16 residues. Between the trimmed V and J ends, which lost 1 base and 2 bases, there was a span of 17 bases. The CDR3 loop is CSARGPLTGRNTEAFF. The CDR3 DNA sequence: TGCAGTGCTAGAGGCCCTCTAACCGGGAGAAACACTGAAGCTTTCTTT.

Ten or more counts support this clonotype. The CDR3 bases are TGTGCCAGCAGCGTCACCGGGGAGCTGTTTTTT. Translated, it gives CASSVTGELFF. V gene TRBV5-6 combines with J gene TRBJ2-2, with unresolved D. The V gene's germline CDR1 is SGHDT and CDR2 YYEEEE. This CDR3 has 11 residues. The V and J ends lost 4 bases and 4 bases respectively, with 2 bases between them.

The chain combines TRBV2 with TRBJ2-5; D remains unclear. Deletions cut 6 bases from V and 5 bases from J, with 10 bases between. Germline V gene sequence: CDR1 SNHLY, CDR2 FYNNEI. The CDR3 has 12 amino acids. The CDR3 is CASRQSGETQYF. The CDR3 DNA reads as TGTGCCAGCAGACAATCCGGCGAGACCCAGTACTTC.

This clonotype was seen at least ten times. This chain joins TRBV5-1 and TRBJ2-3, with D maybe TRBD1 (5 bases). CDR1 is SGHRS, CDR2 YFSETQ, per germline. V lost 4 bases and J 2 bases, leaving 11 bases between the germline ends. The CDR3 is 14 residues long. CDR3 amino acids: CASSQDTPTDTQYF. In DNA form, the CDR3 reads TGCGCCAGCAGCCAGGACACCCCCACAGATACGCAGTATTTT. Full variable domain (missing parts from reference TRBV5-1 and TRBJ2-3): KAGVTQTPRYLIKTRGQQVTLSCSPISGHRSVSWYQQTPGQGLQFLFEYFSETQRNKGNFPGRFSGRQFSNSRSEMNVSTLELGDSALYLCASSQDTPTDTQYFGPGTRLTVL.